These 8 T cell receptor beta chains originate from one sample sequenced in a study of technical replicates of blood from a handful of donors. Generated by immunoSEQ multiplex PCR, the TCRdb table keeps only in-frame clones and is missing some. The repertoire holds 60,000 to 90,000 clones, with approximately 95% as singletons. Sequenced input: T cells isolated from PBMCs. These receptors originate from a human donor in good health.

The rearrangement joins TRBV27 to TRBJ2-7, with 10 bases lining up with TRBD2. J gave up 0 bases and V 6 bases, and 5 bases lay outside the gene matches. The CDR3 extends over 15 amino acids. Germline V lookup: CDR1 MNHEY, CDR2 SMNVEV (reference sequence). Here the CDR3 reads CASRILAGPSYEQYF. Here the CDR3 DNA reads TGTGCCAGCAGAATACTAGCGGGACCCTCCTACGAGCAGTACTTC.

This chain uses TRBV7-2 with TRBJ2-7, with 7 bases fitting TRBD2. The CDR3 runs 16 residues. CDR1 is SGHTA and CDR2 is FQGNSA in the germline V gene. V dropped 1 base and J dropped 4; count of bases not matched to a gene: 10. The DNA for the CDR3 is TGTGCCAGCAGCTTAGGGGGGTGGGAGCGGGATTACGAGCAGTACTTC. It specifies CASSLGGWERDYEQYF.

The chain recombines TRBV7-9 with TRBJ2-2; TRBD2 matches at 9 bases. This CDR3 comprises 16 residues. The V segment lost 6 bases and the J segment 1 base; nucleotides outside the gene matches: 6. CDR1 SEHNR and CDR2 FQNEAQ come from the germline V gene (reference sequence). The CDR3 protein is CASRIFSGGNTGELFF. CDR3 bases: TGTGCCAGCAGGATATTTAGCGGGGGGAACACCGGGGAGCTGTTTTTT.

The chain uses TRBV28 and TRBJ2-2; 9 bases are shared with TRBD2. V lost 2 bases, J lost 0 bases, and 4 bases stayed unmatched. CDR3 length: 17 amino acids. CDR1 and CDR2 (germline): MDHEN, SYDVKM. The CDR3 DNA sequence: TGTGCCAGCAGTTTACCAGGCGGGAGGGCGAACACCGGGGAGCTGTTTTTT. Its protein product is CASSLPGGRANTGELFF.

Concerning this clone itself: The junction departs from the called germline gene at one end, perhaps through a read error. This chain links TRBV18 with TRBJ1-2; perhaps TRBD1 as D (5 bases). The CDR3 contains 12 residues. Germline V gene sequence: CDR1 KGHSH, CDR2 LQKENI. CDR3 residues: CASSPLKGHVAF. CDR3 coding DNA: TGTGCCAGCTCACCACTGAAAGGACACGTAGCCTTC.

The rearrangement joins TRBV6-5 to TRBJ1-2; D uncertain. CDR3 size: 13 residues. Trimming stripped 10 bases from V and 7 bases from J, with 19 bases between. Germline V gives CDR1 MNHEY, CDR2 SVGAGI. CDR3 bases: TGTGCCACCTCGGCGGGGTTTCTCGGTGGCTACACCTTC. It translates to CATSAGFLGGYTF.

Note on this clone: A junction end diverges from the germline sequence, so it may reflect a read error. J is TRBJ2-1 and V is TRBV2, with a tentative D call TRBD1 (6 bases). The CDR3 has 11 residues. The germline V gene has CDR1 SNHLY and CDR2 FYNNEI. This CDR3 reads CASSVPQTGLF. As DNA, the CDR3 is TGTGCCAGCAGTGTCCCGCAAACAGGGCTCTTC. The complete variable domain, with remaining parts taken from reference TRBV2 and TRBJ2-1, reads EPEVTQTPSHQVTQMGQEVILRCVPISNHLYFYWYRQILGQKVEFLVSFYNNEISEKSEIFDDQFSVERPDGSNFTLKIRSTKLEDSAMYFCASSVPQTGLFGPGTRLTVL.

DNA for the CDR3: TGTGCCAGCAGTTACGGCTTAACCAAAGAGACCCAGTACTTC. Translation: CASSYGLTKETQYF. The chain employs TRBV6-6 and TRBJ2-5; D gene ambiguous. Between the trimmed V and J ends, which lost 2 bases and 3 bases, there was a span of 10 bases. CDR1 MNHNY and CDR2 SVGAGI come from the germline V gene (reference sequence). This CDR3 has 14 amino acids.